This T cell receptor beta chain is from a study of post-analysis software for immune sequencing data. Whole-study context: Relapsing-remitting, secondary progressive and progressive-relapsing forms of multiple sclerosis all featured among disease courses.

This CDR3 has 15 residues. The germline gives CDR1 GTSNPN, CDR2 SVGIG (reference sequence). The V gene lost 5 bases and the J gene lost 1 base, with 15 bases spanning the gap. Regarding the study as a whole: With TRBV5-6, TRBV5-1 and TRBV20-1 included, about five TRBV segments were more frequent in patients than in controls. The normalized Chao1 diversity of multiple sclerosis patients was significantly lower than that of controls.

cDNA libraries of TCR beta carried unique molecular identifiers. Each sample of roughly 0.9 to 11 million input T cells yielded around 500,000 cDNA molecules, so each molecule approximated one T cell. TCRdb redid the calling of the PCR reads with MiXCR, one entry per CDR3 protein. The profile shows 820,000 or so distinct CDR3 sequences, 53% of them singletons. With respect to this clonotype: Its specificity is unknown.

Specimen: blood. J is TRBJ2-1 and V is TRBV30; D gene unclear. This sequence was found in a girl aged 5-17 years with multiple sclerosis. Here the CDR3 DNA reads TGTGCCTGGGACTTAAGAAAAAAGTCCTACAATGAGCAGTTCTTC. Its translation is CAWDLRKKSYNEQFF.